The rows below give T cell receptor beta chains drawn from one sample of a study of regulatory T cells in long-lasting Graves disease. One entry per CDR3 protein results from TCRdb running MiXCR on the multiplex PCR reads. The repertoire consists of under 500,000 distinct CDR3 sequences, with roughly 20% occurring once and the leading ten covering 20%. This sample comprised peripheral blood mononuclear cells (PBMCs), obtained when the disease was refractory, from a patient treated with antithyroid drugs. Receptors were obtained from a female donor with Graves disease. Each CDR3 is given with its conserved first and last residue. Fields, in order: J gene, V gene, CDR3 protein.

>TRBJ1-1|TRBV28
CASSPYGQGDTEAFF
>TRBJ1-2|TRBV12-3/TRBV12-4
CASRPGQTPGYTF
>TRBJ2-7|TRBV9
CASSSSGVHEQYF
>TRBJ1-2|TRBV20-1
CSARGGGTSYGYTF
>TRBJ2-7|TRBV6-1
CASRRQGREQYF
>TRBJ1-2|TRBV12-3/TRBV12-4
CASSKAVGDRMSDGYTF
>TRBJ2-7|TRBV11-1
CASSLAHSLYEQYF
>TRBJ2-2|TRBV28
CASSLVGQGYTGELFF
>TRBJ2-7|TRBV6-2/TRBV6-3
CASSYGTDSSEQYF
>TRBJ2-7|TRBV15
CATSLAGSSYEQYF
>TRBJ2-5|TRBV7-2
CASSLGWDSLETQYF
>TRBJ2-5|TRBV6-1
CASSGKRQSETQYF
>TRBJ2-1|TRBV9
CASSPHPEFDEQFF
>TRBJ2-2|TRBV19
CASSYRGIVPPNTGELFF
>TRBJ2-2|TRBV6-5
CASSYPQGPTTGELFF
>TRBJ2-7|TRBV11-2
CASSLIPGTSGYEQYF
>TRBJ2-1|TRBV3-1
CASSLRGSKNRGQFNEQFF
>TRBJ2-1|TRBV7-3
CASSLMSANNEQFF
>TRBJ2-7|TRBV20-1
CSAHESGYSYEQYF
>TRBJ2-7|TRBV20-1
CSARDQRGGGIYEQYF
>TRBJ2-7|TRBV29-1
CIFTGQGGKQYF
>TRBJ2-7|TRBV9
CASSPRDRITYEQYF
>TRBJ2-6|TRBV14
CASSRDTGRYGANVLTF
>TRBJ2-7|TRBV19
CASSSESWEQYF
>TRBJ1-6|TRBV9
CASSVESGGNSPLHF
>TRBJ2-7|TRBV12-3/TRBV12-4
CASSSGQPEQYF
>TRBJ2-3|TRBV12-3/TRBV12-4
CASSYPEDSTDTQYF
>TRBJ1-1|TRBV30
CAWSRGAGSTEAFF
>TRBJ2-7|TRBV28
CASSGSHSSEQYF
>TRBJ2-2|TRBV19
CASGPSTGELFF
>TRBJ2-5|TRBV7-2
CASSYRASVLQETQYF
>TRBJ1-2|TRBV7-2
CASSLDGGRSYGYTF
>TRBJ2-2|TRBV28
CASEGSIWDRGNTGELFF
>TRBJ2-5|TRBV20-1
CSARAGTSGMETQYF
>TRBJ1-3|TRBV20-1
CSAPDSGNTIYF
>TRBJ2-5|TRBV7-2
CASAGTGKETQYF
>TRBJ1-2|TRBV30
CAWREGLVGYGYTF
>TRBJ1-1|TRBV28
CASKVDLWNTEAFF
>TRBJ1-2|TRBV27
CASGPSGQSMNGYTF
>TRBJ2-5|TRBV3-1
CASSQDLVEGETQYF
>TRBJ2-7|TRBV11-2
CASSLFEHSQAPDGEQYF
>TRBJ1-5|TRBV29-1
CSVEGDRADQPQHF
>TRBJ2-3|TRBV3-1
CASSQSSGSTDTQYF
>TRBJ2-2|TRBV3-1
CASSPGGHTGELFF
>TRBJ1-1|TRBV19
CASSRGQGEFSNTEAFF
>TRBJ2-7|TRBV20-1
CSAHQGFKQYF
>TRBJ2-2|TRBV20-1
CSAQDWGRNTGELFF
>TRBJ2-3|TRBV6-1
CASSQRGSTDTQYF
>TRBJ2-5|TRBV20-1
CSARKPPPTGQETQYF
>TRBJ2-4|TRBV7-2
CASSLGVAGVNRKNIQYF
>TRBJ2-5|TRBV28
CASSQRGILQETQYF
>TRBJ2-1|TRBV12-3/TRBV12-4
CASSALAGRNEQFF
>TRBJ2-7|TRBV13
CASSFSSGITYEQYF
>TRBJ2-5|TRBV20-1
CSARLAGGRETQYF
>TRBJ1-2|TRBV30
CAWSTAGVNYGYTF
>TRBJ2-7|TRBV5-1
CASRLLATTFYEQYF
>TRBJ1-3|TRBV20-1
CSAGDRMGNTIYF
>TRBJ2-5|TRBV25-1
CASSDNTGRQETQYF
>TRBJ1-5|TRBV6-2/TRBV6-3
CASSYRAPNQPQHF